Listed here are 26 T cell receptor beta chains from one sample, sequenced in a study of control samples from healthy donors and cancer patients. The data were produced by immunoSEQ multiplex PCR, yet TCRdb's version contains in-frame clones alone and is incomplete. Among under 65,000 clones listed, about 86% were seen once. Source material: PBMCs. These TCRs come from a woman aged 45-65 years with lung cancer.

The chain couples TRBV5-1 to TRBJ1-1; D not certain. CDR1 is SGHRS, CDR2 YFSETQ, per germline. V was clipped by 3 bases and J by 1 base, with 10 bases between them. The CDR3 consists of 14 residues. This CDR3 reads CASSYDGGNTEAFF. The CDR3 DNA reads TGCGCCAGCAGCTACGACGGAGGGAACACTGAAGCTTTCTTT.

This chain joins TRBV9 and TRBJ2-6; no reliable D call. The CDR3 loop spans 15 amino acids. Trimming took off 0 bases at V and 4 bases at J, with 8 bases between the two ends. The germline CDR1 and CDR2 sequences are SGDLS and YYNGEE. The CDR3 DNA reads as TGTGCCAGCAGCGTAGACGGGTCCGGGGCCAACGTCCTGACTTTC. Encoded protein: CASSVDGSGANVLTF.

V is TRBV11-2 and J is TRBJ2-1, with a weak D call TRBD2 (6 bases). Trimming left V 4 bases short and J 2 bases short, with 15 bases between. CDR1 and CDR2 from the germline V gene are SGHAT and FQNNGV. The CDR3 sequence is 16 residues long. The CDR3 DNA sequence: TGTGCCAGCAGCTCTCTTACCGGAGGGACCTACAATGAGCAGTTCTTC. Its protein is CASSSLTGGTYNEQFF.

This rearrangement joins TRBV5-1 to TRBJ2-7, with D perhaps TRBD1 (5 bases). V was trimmed by 2 bases and J by 2 bases, leaving 8 bases between them. The CDR3 sequence is 13 residues long. In germline, CDR1 is SGHRS, CDR2 YFSETQ. Here the CDR3 reads CASSLGVAYEQYF. Here the CDR3 DNA reads TGCGCCAGCAGCTTAGGGGTGGCCTACGAGCAGTACTTC.

V gene TRBV25-1 combines with J gene TRBJ2-5; 9 nucleotides align to TRBD1. In germline, CDR1 is MGHDK, CDR2 SYGVNS. The V and J ends lost 1 base and 7 bases, in that order; junction bases with no gene match: 16. The CDR3 length is 18 residues. CDR3 bases: TGTGCCAGCAGTGAATCCGAGGGGTCTTACAGGGGGCGGGGGACCCAGTACTTC. It codes for CASSESEGSYRGRGTQYF.

In DNA form, the CDR3 reads TGTGCCATCAGTCCTCGGGAGGACACTGAAGCTTTCTTT. Protein sequence: CAISPREDTEAFF. The J gene is TRBJ1-1, the V gene TRBV10-3, with unresolved D. CDR3 length: 13 residues. Trimming removed 5 bases from V and 3 bases from J, with 10 bases in between. The germline gives CDR1 ENHRY, CDR2 SYGVKD.

The chain recombines TRBV6-1 with TRBJ1-3; D may be TRBD1 (5 bases). Germline values: CDR1 MNHNS, CDR2 SASEGT. V was cut by 2 bases and J by 0 bases, with 11 bases left in between. The CDR3 has 16 residues. For the CDR3, the DNA is TGTGCCAGCAGTGAAAGGGGCGGGACCTCTGGAAACACCATATATTTT. Translated: CASSERGGTSGNTIYF.

This chain joins TRBV4-3 and TRBJ2-1, with D uncertain. The CDR3 runs to 15 residues. Germline V gives CDR1 LGHNA, CDR2 YSLEER. Trimming removed 3 bases at V and 5 bases at J, with 14 bases between. CDR3 sequence (DNA): TGCGCCAGCAGCCAGGATCCGGGCAACAACAATGAGCAGTTCTTC. As protein: CASSQDPGNNNEQFF.

This chain links TRBV29-1 with TRBJ2-5, with D tentatively TRBD1 or TRBD2 (5 bases each). The CDR3 has 13 residues. Germline CDR1 SQVTM, CDR2 ANQGSEA. The germline V and J ends were trimmed by 6 bases and 4 bases, with 15 bases remaining between them. The DNA for the CDR3 is TGCAGCGTGATCGACAAGGGGACAGAGACCCAGTACTTC. Translation gives CSVIDKGTETQYF.

The rearrangement links TRBV24-1 to TRBJ2-7; weak D call: TRBD1 (5 bases). Per the germline V gene, CDR1 is KGHDR and CDR2 is SFDVKD. Between the trimmed V and J ends, which lost 3 bases and 2 bases, there was a span of 10 bases. The CDR3 contains 14 residues. The CDR3 loop reads CATSDRTDTYEQYF. CDR3 DNA sequence: TGTGCCACCAGTGATCGGACGGACACCTACGAGCAGTACTTC.

The chain links TRBV7-3 to TRBJ1-5; D perhaps matches TRBD1 (6 bases). Germline V gene lookup returns CDR1 SGHTA and CDR2 FQGTGA. The CDR3 is made up of 13 amino acids. Trimming cost V 5 bases and J 4 bases, with 9 bases left between them. CDR3 nucleotide sequence: TGTGCCAGCAGCCTAGACAGGAATCAGCCCCAGCATTTT. Residues: CASSLDRNQPQHF.

This clone was counted once. This chain connects TRBV11-2 to TRBJ1-3; no clear D gene. The CDR3 covers 15 residues. With 5 bases removed from V and 1 base from J, the gap between germline ends came to 12 bases. Germline loops: CDR1 SGHAT, CDR2 FQNNGV. CDR3 in amino acids: CASSRDSSSGNTIYF. CDR3 coding DNA: TGTGCCAGCAGCCGGGATTCATCTTCTGGAAACACCATATATTTT.

This clone was detected only once. The chain uses TRBV7-9 and TRBJ2-1, with 11 bases fitting TRBD2. The CDR3 totals 16 residues. Germline V CDR1 and CDR2: SEHNR, FQNEAQ (reference sequence). V lost 4 bases and J lost 6; bases outside the gene matches: 8. CDR3 in amino acids: CASSSPSSGGINEQFF. The CDR3 nucleotides are TGTGCCAGCAGCTCCCCGTCTAGCGGGGGGATCAATGAGCAGTTCTTC. Full variable domain (remainder filled in from reference TRBV7-9 and TRBJ2-1): DTGVSQNPRHKITKRGQNVTFRCDPISEHNRLYWYRQTLGQGPEFLTYFQNEAQLEKSRLLSDRFSAERPKGSFSTLEIQRTEQGDSAMYLCASSSPSSGGINEQFFGPGTRLTVL.

The rearrangement uses TRBV28 and TRBJ1-5; 7 bases match TRBD1. CDR1 and CDR2 from the germline V gene are MDHEN and SYDVKM. The V gene end was trimmed by 6 bases and the J gene end by 10 bases; junction bases not matched to a gene: 9. The CDR3 loop spans 13 amino acids. The CDR3 reads CASRELDRDPQHF. The CDR3 DNA follows: TGTGCCAGCAGGGAACTCGACAGGGATCCCCAGCATTTT.

The rearrangement joins TRBV5-1 to TRBJ2-3; D possibly corresponds to TRBD2 (5 bases). The CDR3 contains 14 residues. The ends were cut back, 4 bases at V and 2 bases at J, with 11 bases in the middle. Germline V CDR1 and CDR2: SGHRS, YFSETQ. CDR3 residues: CASSPGISTDTQYF. Written as DNA, the CDR3 is TGCGCCAGCAGCCCCGGGATATCCACAGATACGCAGTATTTT.

This clone showed up just once. CDR3 coding DNA: TGTGCCAGCAGGCCTACAGGGGGCGGAGAGCAGTACTTC. As protein: CASRPTGGGEQYF. The chain combines TRBV11-2 with TRBJ2-7; 9 bases fit TRBD1. With V trimmed by 6 bases and J by 7 bases, 7 bases remained unmatched. Looked up from germline, CDR1 is SGHAT and CDR2 is FQNNGV. The CDR3 runs to 13 residues.

The rearrangement links TRBV11-3 to TRBJ2-1; D gene uncertain. CDR1 SGHNT and CDR2 YENEEA come from the germline V gene. The V end lost 4 bases, the J end lost 5 bases, and 6 bases lay between the germline ends. The CDR3 consists of 12 residues. CDR3 amino acids: CASSSKDNEQFF. The DNA for the CDR3 is TGTGCCAGCAGCTCTAAAGACAATGAGCAGTTCTTC.

The J gene is TRBJ2-7, the V gene TRBV7-6; D is possibly TRBD2 (6 bases). V lost 2 bases to trimming and J lost 1 base, with 12 bases between them. Looked up from germline, CDR1 is SGHVS and CDR2 is FNYEAQ. CDR3 length equals 15 residues. CDR3 sequence: CASSLLRDGSYEQYF. In DNA, the CDR3 is TGTGCCAGCAGCTTACTGCGGGACGGATCCTACGAGCAGTACTTC.

The V gene is TRBV27, the J gene TRBJ1-3; 10 bases align to TRBD1. The V segment lost 5 bases and the J segment 2 bases; nucleotides outside the gene matches: 15. The germline V gene encodes CDR1 MNHEY and CDR2 SMNVEV (reference sequence). This CDR3 comprises 19 residues. CDR3 loop: CASSPFRDRGRGTGNTIYF. CDR3 in DNA: TGTGCCAGCAGTCCGTTTAGAGACAGGGGGCGAGGGACTGGAAACACCATATATTTT.

This chain joins TRBV28 and TRBJ1-2; D is perhaps TRBD1 (5 bases). The CDR3 consists of 13 residues. Germline-derived CDR1 and CDR2 are MDHEN and SYDVKM. Trimming left V 6 bases short and J 8 bases short, with 16 bases between. CDR3 protein: CASSPPRVGGYTF. DNA of the CDR3: TGTGCCAGCAGCCCCCCCAGGGTGGGCGGCTACACCTTC.

V and J are TRBV28 and TRBJ1-2; D is unresolved. Germline-derived CDR1 and CDR2 are MDHEN and SYDVKM. Trimming cost V 2 bases and J 5 bases, with 9 bases left between them. CDR3 length: 13 amino acids. DNA for the CDR3: TGTGCCAGCAGTTTAGGGCAGCGATATGGCTACACCTTC. It encodes CASSLGQRYGYTF.

The chain has TRBV19 and TRBJ1-1, with TRBD1 matching 7 bases. V dropped 7 bases and J dropped 4; count of bases not matched to a gene: 12. CDR1 and CDR2 from the germline V gene are LNHDA and SQIVND (reference sequence). This CDR3 has 15 amino acids. CDR3 region: CASISLRAGGTEAFF. Here the CDR3 DNA reads TGTGCCAGTATCTCCCTGCGAGCAGGGGGCACTGAAGCTTTCTTT.

The chain employs TRBV5-5 and TRBJ1-1, with 7 bases matching TRBD1. Losses at the gene ends were 0 bases for V and 0 bases for J; bases not matched to a gene: 8. CDR3 length equals 17 residues. Germline V gene sequence: CDR1 SGHKS, CDR2 YYEKEE (reference sequence). The CDR3 protein is CASSLVGGGFMNTEAFF. The CDR3 coding sequence is TGTGCCAGCAGCTTGGTAGGGGGCGGATTTATGAACACTGAAGCTTTCTTT.

This clone was observed a handful of times. The genes are TRBV5-1 and TRBJ2-5, with no clear D. Trimming took off 1 base at V and 3 bases at J, with 7 bases between the two ends. CDR1 and CDR2 from the germline V gene are SGHRS and YFSETQ. This CDR3 is 13 amino acids long. The CDR3 DNA follows: TGCGCCAGCAGCTTGCGCCAGGAAGAGACCCAGTACTTC. This encodes CASSLRQEETQYF.

The V and J genes are TRBV19 and TRBJ2-5, with a possible D match to TRBD1 (7 bases). The length of the CDR3 is 15 residues. CDR1 and CDR2 (germline): LNHDA, SQIVND (reference sequence). Trimming cost V 4 bases and J 5 bases, with 17 bases left between them. CDR3 amino acids: CASSNGGGGSETQYF. The CDR3 bases are TGTGCCAGTAGTAACGGAGGGGGCGGATCGGAGACCCAGTACTTC.

The chain joins TRBV12-3 or TRBV12-4 to TRBJ1-1; 7 bases line up with TRBD1. This CDR3 has 13 residues. Trimming took 9 bases from V and 2 from J; bases not matched to a gene: 6. The CDR3, as DNA: TGTGCCAGTAGGGGGCCAGAAAACACTGAAGCTTTCTTT. Translated: CASRGPENTEAFF.